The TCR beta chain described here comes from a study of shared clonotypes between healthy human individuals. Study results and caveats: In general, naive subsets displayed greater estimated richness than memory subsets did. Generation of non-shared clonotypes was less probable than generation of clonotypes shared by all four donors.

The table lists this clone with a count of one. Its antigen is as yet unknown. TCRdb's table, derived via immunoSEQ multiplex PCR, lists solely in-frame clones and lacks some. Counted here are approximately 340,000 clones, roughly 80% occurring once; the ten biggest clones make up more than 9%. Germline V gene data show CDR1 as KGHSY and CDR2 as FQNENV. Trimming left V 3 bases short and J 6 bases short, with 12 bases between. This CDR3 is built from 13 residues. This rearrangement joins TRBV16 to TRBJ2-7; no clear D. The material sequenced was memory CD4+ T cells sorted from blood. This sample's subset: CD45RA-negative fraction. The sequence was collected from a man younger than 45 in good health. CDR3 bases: TGTGCCAGCAGCCAGAGCAGGACCGGCGAGCAGTACTTC. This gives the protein CASSQSRTGEQYF.